This entry describes one TCR beta chain. One Seattle source followed patients from active infection through their disease course. The record originates from a study of blood T cell repertoires in COVID-19. At the level of the study: The origin of the acute and convalescent COVID-19 samples was the United States, Italy and Spain.

The V end lost 4 bases, the J end lost 8 bases, and 8 bases lay between the germline ends. Germline V gene data show CDR1 as MDHEN and CDR2 as SYDVKM. This CDR3 comprises 11 residues. Original analysis: Reference gene primer amplification yielded estimated nucleated cell counts. Clones were sequenced by immunoSEQ multiplex PCR, and TCRdb holds only the in-frame ones, with some missing. That table supplies the V and J calls and clone size; D and trimming were determined from the DNA. This table holds roughly 120,000 clones, 60% to 80% found once. This TCR came from a man aged 80 or over with COVID-19, enrolled during active disease. The source material was peripheral blood. This chain joins TRBV28 and TRBJ1-1, with no clear D. The CDR3 reads CASSSSGEAFF. The CDR3 DNA reads TGTGCCAGCAGTTCCTCCGGGGAAGCTTTCTTT.